This entry is about one TCR beta chain. This clonotype was seen at least ten times. The antigen it recognizes is unknown. No much larger clone exists at a distance of one base, and base qualities are not known. This specimen belongs to a study of spatial heterogeneity in lung cancer (dated by TCRdb to the late 2010s). Describing the broader study: Beta-chain transcripts were consistently detected in greater numbers than alpha-chain transcripts, which likely reflected higher beta-chain transcript abundance. In the raw uncorrected reads, each unique combination of TCR and UMI appeared more than ten times on average. At surgery, both alpha and beta chains were TCR-sequenced in 200 to 250 tumor regions, fewer than 65 matched nontumor lung samples and a few dozen PBMC samples. TCR alpha and beta repertoires were quantitatively compared across multiple tumor regions, matched nontumor lung and blood in non-small cell lung cancer. The study linked features of the TCR repertoire to counts of nonsynonymous mutations, which were determined by whole-exome sequencing of tumor tissue. Study-wide conclusions, independent of this receptor: Ubiquitous expanded tumor TCRs were found in blood more often at tumor resection than at routine follow-up. Confirming at a functional level the hypothesis that regional TCRs recognize regional mutations was considered to require additional single-cell paired TCR alpha and beta sequencing.

Libraries were built with 5' RACE. Sequencing was carried out with a NextSeq 500. In the TCR library protocol, a unique molecular identifier was attached to each TCR cDNA molecule so that PCR and sequencing errors could be corrected. The study's processing was this. Decombinator tools were used for TCR identification, UMI-based error correction and CDR3 extraction. Expanded TCRs were defined as those above a frequency of 2 per 1,000, corresponding to the top 1% of the tumor frequency distribution. Rényi diversity was computed with the R vegan package after subsampling each repertoire 100 times to 5,000 TCRs. CDR3 similarity networks were constructed using string-kernel similarity of amino acid triplets, with links drawn between CDR3s whose pairwise similarity was above 0.82. TCRdb ran its own pipeline on the public reads, namely fastp trimming at Q25 and MiXCR clone calling, and kept in-frame beta chains. Merged by CDR3 protein, the rows form single entries marked with the most common genes and DNA. For this entry, the V and J calls and clone size follow TCRdb and not the study's own pipeline. Here the sample has tens of thousands of distinct CDR3 sequences; approximately 5.2% occur a single time. The ten largest clones represent just over 25% of the sample.

The intended sense of this specimen's time point label: sample taken at primary tumor resection. Samples were obtained from 65 to 90 patients with early-stage, untreated non-small cell lung cancer from the lung TRACERx cohort. TCR sequencing used whole RNA extracted from tumor and nontumor lung tissue, or from cryopreserved PBMC samples, without cell sorting. Patients were selected for TCR sequencing only if sufficient RNA was available from at least two tumor regions. V was cut back by 6 bases and J by 0 bases, leaving a gap of 11 bases between them. The CDR3 runs 14 amino acids, cysteine and phenylalanine included. The kept DNA is CDR3 alone, 42 bases in frame from the first base. From a lookup of the germline V gene (reference sequence), CDR1 and CDR2 are SGHKS and YYEKEE.

The receptor was isolated from a female donor with early-stage non-small cell lung cancer. The V gene is TRBV5-5 and the J gene is TRBJ2-3; the D gene assignment is perhaps TRBD1 or TRBD2, with each matching 6 bases. Here the sequenced sample was PBMCs, taken at surgery. The CDR3 region reads CASKGGTSTDTQYF. At the DNA level, the sequence is TGTGCCAGCAAGGGGGGAACTAGCACAGATACGCAGTATTTT.